This T cell receptor beta chain originates from a study of blood T cells in healthy people across ages. Across the study: In model experiments, template switching was able to capture about one barcoded beta molecule for every two T cells that were present. Study results and limitations: A roughly linear age-dependent decrease characterized TCR beta diversity per million T cells.

The study recruited healthy Caucasian donors from Russia who were aged about 6 to 100. Note on this clonotype: Antigen unknown.

CDR1 SGHAT and CDR2 FQNNGV come from the germline V gene. This CDR3 spans 16 amino acids. Using a J-beta primer mix together with a sample-barcoded 5' primer, a second PCR was run for roughly 6 to 11 cycles. Researchers report that a template-switch adaptor with 12 random nucleotides tagged each cDNA molecule. One entry per CDR3 protein results from TCRdb running MiXCR on the 5' RACE reads. Found here are about 730,000 distinct CDR3 sequences, about 40% of them singletons; the top ten hold less than 25%. This receptor was taken from a woman aged 55-75 years in good health. The chain employs TRBV11-2 and TRBJ2-1; 14 bases line up with TRBD2. The last part of the DNA fits TRBJ2-7 better; the J call may be wrong. The sequenced sample consisted of blood. The CDR3 region has the DNA TGTGCCAGCAGCGGACTAGCGGGAGGTGGATACAATGAGCAGTACTTC. This gives the protein CASSGLAGGGYNEQYF.